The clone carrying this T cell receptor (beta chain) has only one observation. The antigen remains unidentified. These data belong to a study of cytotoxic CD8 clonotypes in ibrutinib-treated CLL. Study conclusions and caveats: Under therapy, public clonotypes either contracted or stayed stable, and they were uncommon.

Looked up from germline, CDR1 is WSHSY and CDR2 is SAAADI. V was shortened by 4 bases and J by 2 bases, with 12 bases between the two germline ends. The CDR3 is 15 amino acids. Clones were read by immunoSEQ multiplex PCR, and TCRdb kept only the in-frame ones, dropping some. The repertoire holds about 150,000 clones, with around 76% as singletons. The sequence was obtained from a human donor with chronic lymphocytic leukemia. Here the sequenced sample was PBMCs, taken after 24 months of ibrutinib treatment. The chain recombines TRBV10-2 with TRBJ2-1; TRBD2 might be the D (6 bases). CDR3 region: CASSGAGPAYNEQFF. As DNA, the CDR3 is TGCGCCAGCAGTGGGGCGGGACCGGCCTACAATGAGCAGTTCTTC.